The sequence of this T cell receptor beta chain was determined in a study of T cell repertoires in cytomegalovirus infection. Study at large: CMV infection plus the matching HLA type was flagged by public TCR beta signatures.

Study conclusions and caveats: Using cumulative public TCR beta family frequency, the authors identified those who carried CMV together with the relevant HLA.

TCRdb re-derived calls from the reads in MiXCR, one entry per CDR3 protein. The data hold about 830,000 distinct CDR3 sequences, with approximately 30% observed a single time. Germline V gene data show CDR1 as MDHEN and CDR2 as SYDVKM. V was pared by 6 bases and J by 9 bases, with 20 bases between. The CDR3 is 15 residues long. This clonotype has just a few counts. The target antigen is unknown. The sample here was cultured CD8+ T cells from PBMCs, taken from culture after CMV antigen stimulation. This receptor was taken from a human donor in good health (CMV status not recorded). Some clones in this sample may be carry-over from other donors' samples. The gene calls are TRBV28 and TRBJ2-2; possible D gene TRBD2, 5 bases. CDR3 nucleotides: TGTGCCAGCAGCCAGGTCGGAAGAGGGAATAGGGAGCTGTTTTTT. Its translation: CASSQVGRGNRELFF.